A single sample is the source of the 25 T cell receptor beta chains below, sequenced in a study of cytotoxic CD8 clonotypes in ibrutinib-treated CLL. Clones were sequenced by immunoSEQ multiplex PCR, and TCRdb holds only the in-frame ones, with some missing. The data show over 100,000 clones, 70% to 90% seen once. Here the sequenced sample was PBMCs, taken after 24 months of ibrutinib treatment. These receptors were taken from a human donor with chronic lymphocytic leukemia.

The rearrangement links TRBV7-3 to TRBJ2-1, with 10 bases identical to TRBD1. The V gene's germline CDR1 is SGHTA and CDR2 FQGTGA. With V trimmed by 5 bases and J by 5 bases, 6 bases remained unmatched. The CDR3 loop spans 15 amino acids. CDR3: CASSLTGGNHNEQFF. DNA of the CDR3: TGTGCCAGCAGCCTGACAGGGGGCAACCACAATGAGCAGTTCTTC.

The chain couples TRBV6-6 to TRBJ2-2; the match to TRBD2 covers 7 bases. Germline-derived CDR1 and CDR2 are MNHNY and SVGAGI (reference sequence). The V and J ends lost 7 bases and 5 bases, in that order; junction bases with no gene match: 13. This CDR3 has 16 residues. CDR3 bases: TGTGCCAGCATCTATGGGGAGGGCGTAGGAACCGGGGAGCTGTTTTTT. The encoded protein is CASIYGEGVGTGELFF.

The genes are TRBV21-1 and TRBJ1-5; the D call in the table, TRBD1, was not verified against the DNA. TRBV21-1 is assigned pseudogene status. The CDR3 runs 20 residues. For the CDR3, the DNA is TGTGCCAGCAGCAAATGGGAAGCAGACAGGGACTCCCTTAGCAATCAGCCCCAGCATTTT. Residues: CASSKWEADRDSLSNQPQHF.

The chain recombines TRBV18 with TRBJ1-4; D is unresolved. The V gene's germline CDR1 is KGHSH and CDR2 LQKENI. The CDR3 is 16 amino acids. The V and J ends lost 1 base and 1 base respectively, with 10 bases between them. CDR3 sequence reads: CASSPRKVLTNEKLFF. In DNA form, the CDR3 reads TGTGCCAGCTCACCACGTAAGGTGCTAACTAATGAAAAACTGTTTTTT.

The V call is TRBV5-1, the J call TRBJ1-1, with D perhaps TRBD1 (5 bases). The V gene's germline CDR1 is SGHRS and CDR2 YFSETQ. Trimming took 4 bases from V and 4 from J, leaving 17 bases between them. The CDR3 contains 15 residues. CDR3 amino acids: CASSPRIQEGTEAFF. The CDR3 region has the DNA TGCGCCAGCAGCCCACGCATACAGGAAGGCACTGAAGCTTTCTTT.

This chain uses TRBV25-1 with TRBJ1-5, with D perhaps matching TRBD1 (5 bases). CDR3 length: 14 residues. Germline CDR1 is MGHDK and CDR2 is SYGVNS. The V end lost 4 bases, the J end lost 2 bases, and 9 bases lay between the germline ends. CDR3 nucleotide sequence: TGTGCCAGCAGTGGGGGGGTCGGCAATCAGCCCCAGCATTTT. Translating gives CASSGGVGNQPQHF.

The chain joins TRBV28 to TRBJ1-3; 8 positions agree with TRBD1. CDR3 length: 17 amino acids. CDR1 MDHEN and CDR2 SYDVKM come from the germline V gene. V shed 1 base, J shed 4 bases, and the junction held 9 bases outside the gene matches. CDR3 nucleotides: TGTGCCAGCAGTTTATTTTCCCCAGGGGGCGCGGGAAACACCATATATTTT. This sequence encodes CASSLFSPGGAGNTIYF.

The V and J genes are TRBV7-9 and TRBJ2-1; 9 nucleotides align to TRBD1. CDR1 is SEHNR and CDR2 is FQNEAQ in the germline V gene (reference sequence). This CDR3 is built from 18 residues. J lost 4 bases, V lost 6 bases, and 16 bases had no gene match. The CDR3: CASSKARTGEFLYNEQFF. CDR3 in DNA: TGTGCCAGCAGTAAGGCCAGGACAGGGGAATTTTTATACAATGAGCAGTTCTTC.

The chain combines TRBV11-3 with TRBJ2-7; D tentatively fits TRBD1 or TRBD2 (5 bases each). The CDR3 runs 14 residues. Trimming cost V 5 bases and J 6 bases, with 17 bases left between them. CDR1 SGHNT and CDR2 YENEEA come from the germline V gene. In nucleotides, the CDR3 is TGTGCCAGCAGCCCGCTTGCCCGGGACGGCGAGCAGTACTTC. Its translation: CASSPLARDGEQYF.

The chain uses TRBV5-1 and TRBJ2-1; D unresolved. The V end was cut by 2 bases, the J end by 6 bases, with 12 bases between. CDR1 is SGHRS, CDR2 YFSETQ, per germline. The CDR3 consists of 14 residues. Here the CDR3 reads CASSFEGSGNEQFF. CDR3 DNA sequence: TGCGCCAGCAGCTTCGAAGGATCTGGCAATGAGCAGTTCTTC.

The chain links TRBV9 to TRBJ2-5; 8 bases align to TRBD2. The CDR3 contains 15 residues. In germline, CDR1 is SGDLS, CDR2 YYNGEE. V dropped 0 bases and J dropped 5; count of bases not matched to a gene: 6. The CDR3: CASSVAGGPGETQYF. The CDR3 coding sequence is TGTGCCAGCAGCGTAGCGGGGGGGCCAGGGGAGACCCAGTACTTC.

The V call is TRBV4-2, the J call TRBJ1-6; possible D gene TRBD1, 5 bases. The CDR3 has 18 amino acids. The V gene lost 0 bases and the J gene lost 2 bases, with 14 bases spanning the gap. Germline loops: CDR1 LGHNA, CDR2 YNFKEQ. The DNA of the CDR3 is TGTGCCAGCAGCCAAGAGGGGACGGTCCCCGCCTATAATTCACCCCTCCACTTT. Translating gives CASSQEGTVPAYNSPLHF.

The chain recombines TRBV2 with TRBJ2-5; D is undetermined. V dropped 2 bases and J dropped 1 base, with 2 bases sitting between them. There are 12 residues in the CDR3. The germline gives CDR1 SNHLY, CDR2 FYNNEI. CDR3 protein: CASSESQETQYF. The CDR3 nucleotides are TGTGCCAGCAGTGAATCCCAAGAGACCCAGTACTTC. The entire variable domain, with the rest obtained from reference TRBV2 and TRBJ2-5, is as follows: EPEVTQTPSHQVTQMGQEVILRCVPISNHLYFYWYRQILGQKVEFLVSFYNNEISEKSEIFDDQFSVERPDGSNFTLKIRSTKLEDSAMYFCASSESQETQYFGPGTRLLVL.

CDR3 in amino acids: CASSDREPEGYTF. CDR3 coding DNA: TGTGCCAGTAGTGACCGGGAACCGGAGGGCTACACCTTC. The chain has TRBV19 and TRBJ1-2, with no clear D. With 5 bases removed from V and 8 bases from J, the gap between germline ends came to 15 bases. This CDR3 region has 13 residues. Germline-derived CDR1 and CDR2 are LNHDA and SQIVND (reference sequence).

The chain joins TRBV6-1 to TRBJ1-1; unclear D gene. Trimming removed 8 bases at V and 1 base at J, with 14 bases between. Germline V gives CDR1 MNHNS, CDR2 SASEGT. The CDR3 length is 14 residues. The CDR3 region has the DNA TGTGCCAGCGGGCTTTTTACGTCGAACACTGAAGCTTTCTTT. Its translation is CASGLFTSNTEAFF.

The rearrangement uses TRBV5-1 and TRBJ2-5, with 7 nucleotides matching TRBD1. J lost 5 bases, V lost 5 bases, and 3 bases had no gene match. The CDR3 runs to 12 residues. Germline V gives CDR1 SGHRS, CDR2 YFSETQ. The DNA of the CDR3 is TGCGCCAGCAGTTACAGGGGTGAGACCCAGTACTTC. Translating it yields CASSYRGETQYF.

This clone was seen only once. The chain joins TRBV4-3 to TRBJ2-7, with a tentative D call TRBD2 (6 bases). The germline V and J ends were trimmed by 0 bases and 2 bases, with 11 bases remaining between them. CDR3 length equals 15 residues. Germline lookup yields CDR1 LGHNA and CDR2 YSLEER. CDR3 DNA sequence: TGCGCCAGCAGCCAAGATCGGGACTCGACCTACGAGCAGTACTTC. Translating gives CASSQDRDSTYEQYF.

This CDR3 reads CASSGQANTEAFF. DNA of the CDR3: TGTGCCAGCTCTGGGCAGGCGAACACTGAAGCTTTCTTT. This chain links TRBV6-6 with TRBJ1-1; D uncertain. The ends were cut back, 8 bases at V and 1 base at J, with 11 bases in the middle. Looked up from germline, CDR1 is MNHNY and CDR2 is SVGAGI (reference sequence). The CDR3 has 13 residues.

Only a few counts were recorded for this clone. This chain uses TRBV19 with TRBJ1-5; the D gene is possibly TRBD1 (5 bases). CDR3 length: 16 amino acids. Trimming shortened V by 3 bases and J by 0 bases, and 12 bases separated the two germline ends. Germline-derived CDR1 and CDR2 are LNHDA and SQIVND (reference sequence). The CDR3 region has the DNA TGTGCCAGTAGTATTTCTGCAGGGAATAGCAATCAGCCCCAGCATTTT. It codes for CASSISAGNSNQPQHF.

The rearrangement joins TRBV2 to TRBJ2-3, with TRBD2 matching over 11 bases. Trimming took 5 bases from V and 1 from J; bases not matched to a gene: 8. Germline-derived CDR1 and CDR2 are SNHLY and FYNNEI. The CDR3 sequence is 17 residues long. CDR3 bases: TGTGCCAGCAGTACCTCTAGCGGGGGGACTGGCACAGATACGCAGTATTTT. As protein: CASSTSSGGTGTDTQYF.

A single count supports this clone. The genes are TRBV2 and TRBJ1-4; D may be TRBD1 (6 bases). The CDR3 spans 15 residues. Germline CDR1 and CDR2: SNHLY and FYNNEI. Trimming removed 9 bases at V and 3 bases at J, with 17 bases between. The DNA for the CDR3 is TGTGCCAGTAACCAACAGGGAGGTCCTAATGAAAAACTGTTTTTT. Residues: CASNQQGGPNEKLFF.

The CDR3 sequence: CASSYSSGDSYEQYF. As DNA, the CDR3 is TGTGCCAGCAGTTACTCGAGCGGGGACTCCTACGAGCAGTACTTC. The chain recombines TRBV6-5 with TRBJ2-7, with 7 positions matching TRBD2. V gave up 0 bases and J gave up 0 bases; unmatched junction bases: 2. Germline CDR1 is MNHEY and CDR2 is SVGAGI. The CDR3 is made up of 15 amino acids.

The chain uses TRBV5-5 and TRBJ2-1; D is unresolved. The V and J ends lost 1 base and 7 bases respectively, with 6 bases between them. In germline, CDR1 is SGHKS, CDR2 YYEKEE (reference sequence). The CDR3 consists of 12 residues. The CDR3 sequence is CASSLFTNEQFF. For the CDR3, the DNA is TGTGCCAGCAGCTTGTTCACGAATGAGCAGTTCTTC.

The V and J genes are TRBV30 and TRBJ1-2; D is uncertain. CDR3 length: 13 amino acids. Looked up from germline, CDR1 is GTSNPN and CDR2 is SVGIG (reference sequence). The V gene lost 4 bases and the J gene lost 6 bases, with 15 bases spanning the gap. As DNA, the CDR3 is TGTGCCTGGACCCGGTGGACTACCAATGGCTACACCTTC. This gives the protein CAWTRWTTNGYTF.

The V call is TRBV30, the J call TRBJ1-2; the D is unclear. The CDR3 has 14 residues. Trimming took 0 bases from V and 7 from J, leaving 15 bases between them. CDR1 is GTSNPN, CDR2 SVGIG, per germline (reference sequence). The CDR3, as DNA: TGTGCCTGGAGTGTACCCGAGCGCTGGAGTGGCTACACCTTC. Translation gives CAWSVPERWSGYTF.